This TCR beta chain derives from a study of T-cell memory formation after mild COVID-19. The germline V gene has CDR1 MGHDK and CDR2 SYGVNS. The length of the CDR3 is 13 residues. V lost 9 bases, J lost 11 bases, and 17 bases lay in between. 5'RACE, which relied on constant-segment primers, yielded TCR alpha and TCR beta cDNA libraries carrying sample barcodes and UMIs. TCRdb re-called the 5' RACE reads with MiXCR, one entry per CDR3 protein. Of roughly 450,000 distinct CDR3 sequences listed, 15% to 20% are singletons. This receptor was identified in a man between 18 and 29 years old who had mild COVID-19 (a few samples of this study predate the infection). Cell type and time point are not known. Sequencing input: PBMCs or a T cell subset sorted from them (not recorded which). This sequence joins TRBV25-1 and TRBJ1-6; D gene uncertain. CDR3 sequence: CASTPDGDPPLHF. The CDR3 DNA reads TGTGCCAGTACTCCAGACGGGGATCCACCCCTCCACTTT.